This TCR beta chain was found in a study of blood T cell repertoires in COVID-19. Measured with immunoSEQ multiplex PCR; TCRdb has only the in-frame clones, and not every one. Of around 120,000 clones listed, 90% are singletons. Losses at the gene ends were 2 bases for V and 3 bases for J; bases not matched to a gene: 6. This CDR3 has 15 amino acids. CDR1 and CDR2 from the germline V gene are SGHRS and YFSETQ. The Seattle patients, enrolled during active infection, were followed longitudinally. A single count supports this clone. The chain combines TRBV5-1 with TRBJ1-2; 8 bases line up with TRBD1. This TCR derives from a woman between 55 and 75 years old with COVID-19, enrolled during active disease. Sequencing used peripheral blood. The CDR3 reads CASSFSPTGDYGYTF. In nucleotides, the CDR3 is TGCGCCAGCAGCTTCAGCCCGACAGGGGACTATGGCTACACCTTC. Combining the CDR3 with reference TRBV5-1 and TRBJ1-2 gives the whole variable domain KAGVTQTPRYLIKTRGQQVTLSCSPISGHRSVSWYQQTPGQGLQFLFEYFSETQRNKGNFPGRFSGRQFSNSRSEMNVSTLELGDSALYLCASSFSPTGDYGYTFGSGTRLTVV.